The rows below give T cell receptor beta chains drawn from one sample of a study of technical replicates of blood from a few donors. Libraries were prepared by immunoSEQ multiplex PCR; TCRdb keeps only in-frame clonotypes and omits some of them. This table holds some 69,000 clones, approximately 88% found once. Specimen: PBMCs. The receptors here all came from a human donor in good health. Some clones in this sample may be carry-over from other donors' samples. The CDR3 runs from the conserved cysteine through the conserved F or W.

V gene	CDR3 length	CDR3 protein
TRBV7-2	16	CASSLALAGVGETQYF
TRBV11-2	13	CASSLSGNTEAFF
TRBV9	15	CASSPESRQVYGYTF
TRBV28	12	CASSPPRYGYTF
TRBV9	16	CASSVPPLGGNNEQFF
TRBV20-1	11	CSAIKGETQYF
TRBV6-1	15	CASRPPGQGRNEQFF
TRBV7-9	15	CASSPGAERGEKLFF
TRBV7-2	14	CASSLVGRGTEAFF
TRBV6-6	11	CASSYSRGYTF
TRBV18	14	CASSPPGDRETQYF
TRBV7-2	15	CASSLLGLAKDTQYF
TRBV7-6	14	CASSLGLDSYEQYF
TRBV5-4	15	CASSLGQGATYEQYF
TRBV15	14	CATSRDYERGELFF
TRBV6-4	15	CASSINAGGYNEQFF
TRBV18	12	CASTNQGGEAFF
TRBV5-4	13	CASSLAGGNTIYF
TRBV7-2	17	CASSLRRGGPTPYEQYF
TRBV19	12	CASSIGGVEQYF